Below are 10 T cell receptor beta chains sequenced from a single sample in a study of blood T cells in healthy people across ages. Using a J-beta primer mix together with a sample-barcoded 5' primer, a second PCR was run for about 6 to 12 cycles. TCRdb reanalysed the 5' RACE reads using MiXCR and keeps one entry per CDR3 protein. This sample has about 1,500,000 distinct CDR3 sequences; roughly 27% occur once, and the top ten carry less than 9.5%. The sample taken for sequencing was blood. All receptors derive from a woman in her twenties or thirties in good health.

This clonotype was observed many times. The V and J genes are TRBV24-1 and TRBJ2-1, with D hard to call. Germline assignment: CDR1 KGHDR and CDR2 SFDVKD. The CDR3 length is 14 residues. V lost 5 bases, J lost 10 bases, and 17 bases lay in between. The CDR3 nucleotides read TGTGCCACCAGTGGAACAACGGCGCCTGGAGAGCAGTTCTTC. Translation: CATSGTTAPGEQFF.

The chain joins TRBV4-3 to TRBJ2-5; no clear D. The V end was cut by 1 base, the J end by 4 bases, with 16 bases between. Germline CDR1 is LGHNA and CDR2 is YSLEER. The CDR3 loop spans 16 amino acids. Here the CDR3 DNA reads TGCGCCAGCAGCCAAGGAAAAGGGTCGGTCGGAGAGACCCAGTACTTC. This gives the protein CASSQGKGSVGETQYF.

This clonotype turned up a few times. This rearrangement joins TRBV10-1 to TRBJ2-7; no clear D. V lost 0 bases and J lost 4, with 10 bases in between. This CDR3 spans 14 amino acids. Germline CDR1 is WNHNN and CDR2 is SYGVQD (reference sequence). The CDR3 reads CASSESTGPYEQYF. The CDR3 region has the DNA TGCGCCAGCAGTGAGTCTACTGGCCCATACGAGCAGTACTTC.

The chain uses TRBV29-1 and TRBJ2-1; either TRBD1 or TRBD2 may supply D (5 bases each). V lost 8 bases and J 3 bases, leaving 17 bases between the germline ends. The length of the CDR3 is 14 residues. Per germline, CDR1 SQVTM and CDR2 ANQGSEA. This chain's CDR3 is CSSDRGTGYNEQFF. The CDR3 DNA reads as TGCAGCAGTGACAGAGGGACGGGCTACAATGAGCAGTTCTTC.

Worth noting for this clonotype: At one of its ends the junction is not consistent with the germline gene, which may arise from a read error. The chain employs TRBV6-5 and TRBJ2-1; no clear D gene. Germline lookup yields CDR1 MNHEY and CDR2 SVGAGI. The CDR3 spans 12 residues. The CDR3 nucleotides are TGTGTCAGCAGTTTTAATTTCAATGAGCAGTTCTTC. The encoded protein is CVSSFNFNEQFF.

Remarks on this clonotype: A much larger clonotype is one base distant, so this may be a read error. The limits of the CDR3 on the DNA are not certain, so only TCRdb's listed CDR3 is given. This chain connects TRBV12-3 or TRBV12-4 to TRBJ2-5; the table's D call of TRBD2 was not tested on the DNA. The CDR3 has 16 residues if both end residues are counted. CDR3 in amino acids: CASSSSGPGRQETQFF.

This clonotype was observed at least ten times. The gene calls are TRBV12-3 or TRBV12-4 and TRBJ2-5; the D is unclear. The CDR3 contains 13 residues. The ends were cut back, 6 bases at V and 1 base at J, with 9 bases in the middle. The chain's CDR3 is CASSKIFQETQYF. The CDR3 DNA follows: TGTGCCAGCAGCAAAATCTTCCAAGAGACCCAGTACTTC.

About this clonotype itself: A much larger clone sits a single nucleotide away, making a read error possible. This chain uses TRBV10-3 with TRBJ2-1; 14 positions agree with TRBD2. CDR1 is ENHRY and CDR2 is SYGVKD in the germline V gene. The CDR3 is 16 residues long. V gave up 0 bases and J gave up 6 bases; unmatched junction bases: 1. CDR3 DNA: TGTGCCATCAGTGAGTCGACTAGCGGGAGGGGCAATGAGCAGTTCTTC. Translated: CAISESTSGRGNEQFF.

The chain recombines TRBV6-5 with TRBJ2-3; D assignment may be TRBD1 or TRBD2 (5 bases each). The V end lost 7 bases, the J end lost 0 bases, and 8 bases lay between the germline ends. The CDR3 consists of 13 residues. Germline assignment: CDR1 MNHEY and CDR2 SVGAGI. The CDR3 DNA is TGTGCCAGCACCGGGGACAGCACAGATACGCAGTATTTT. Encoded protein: CASTGDSTDTQYF.

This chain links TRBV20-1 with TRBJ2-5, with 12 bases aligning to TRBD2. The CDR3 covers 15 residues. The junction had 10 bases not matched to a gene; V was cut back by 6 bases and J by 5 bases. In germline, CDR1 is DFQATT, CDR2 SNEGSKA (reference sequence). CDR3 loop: CSASTRTSGKETQYF. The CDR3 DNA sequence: TGCAGTGCCTCAACCCGGACTAGCGGGAAGGAGACCCAGTACTTC.